These T cell receptor beta chains were read from a single sample in a study of CD4 T cells in relation to SARS-CoV-2 and coronaviruses. Repertoires were generated with immunoSEQ multiplex PCR, while TCRdb's copy carries only in-frame clones and drops some. The table shows approximately 60,000 clones, with 92% occurring only once. The sequencing input was naive CD4+ T cells from PBMCs. The origin of the receptors is an adult with COVID-19. The CDR3 runs from the conserved cysteine through the conserved F or W. Each record gives: J gene, D gene, V gene, clone size, CDR3 length, CDR3 protein, CDR3 DNA. The D gene is left open where the match is weak. A clone size is listed for some rows: how often the clone was seen (once, few, many), or a class if it is expanded.

J: TRBJ1-1; D: -; V: TRBV28; size: once; length: 12; CDR3: CASSLIHTEAFF; DNA: TGTGCCAGCAGTTTGATTCACACTGAAGCTTTCTTT
J: TRBJ2-3; D: -; V: TRBV7-9; size: -; length: 14; CDR3: CASSLEVGADTQYF; DNA: TGTGCCAGCAGCTTAGAGGTGGGGGCAGATACGCAGTATTTT
J: TRBJ2-2; D: -; V: TRBV2; size: -; length: 13; CDR3: CASRALRAGELFF; DNA: -
J: TRBJ1-5; D: -; V: TRBV3-1/TRBV3-2; size: -; length: 15; CDR3: CASSPGTRSYQPQHF; DNA: TGTGCCAGCAGCCCCGGGACACGGTCTTATCAGCCCCAGCATTTT
J: TRBJ2-5; D: TRBD2; V: TRBV15; size: -; length: 15; CDR3: CATSSGTSGEETQYF; DNA: TGTGCCACCAGCAGCGGGACTAGCGGCGAGGAGACCCAGTACTTC
J: TRBJ1-1; D: -; V: TRBV2; size: few; length: 10; CDR3: CASIGQKAFF; DNA: TGTGCCAGCATTGGTCAGAAAGCTTTCTTT
J: TRBJ1-1; D: -; V: TRBV2; size: -; length: 13; CDR3: CASSEYWNTEAFF; DNA: TGTGCCAGCAGTGAATATTGGAACACTGAAGCTTTCTTT
J: TRBJ1-6; D: -; V: TRBV6-1; size: -; length: 16; CDR3: CASSEANRDFNSPLHF; DNA: TGTGCCAGCAGTGAAGCGAACCGGGACTTTAATTCACCCCTCCACTTT
J: TRBJ2-7; D: -; V: TRBV10-3; size: -; length: 13; CDR3: CAIRGAWNYEQYF; DNA: TGTGCCATCAGGGGTGCCTGGAACTACGAGCAGTACTTC
J: TRBJ2-1; D: -; V: TRBV7-9; size: -; length: 16; CDR3: CASSRSGLTANNEQFF; DNA: TGTGCCAGCAGTCGCTCGGGACTCACCGCAAACAATGAGCAGTTCTTC